The present T cell receptor beta chain was sequenced within a study of blood T cell repertoires in COVID-19. Study context: Sites in the United States, Italy and Spain provided acute and convalescent COVID-19 samples.

Self-reported history from a screening survey and questionnaire set each donor's cohort. All recovered Cohort 3 donors got two negative PCRs, got clearance, or saw symptom resolution. Trimming removed 8 bases at V and 8 bases at J, with 21 bases between. This CDR3 is built from 14 residues. Germline CDR1 reads MNHEY; CDR2 reads SMNVEV (reference sequence). In the authors' methods: Amplification of reference gene primers was used by the study to estimate nucleated cell counts. Repertoires were generated with immunoSEQ multiplex PCR, while TCRdb's copy carries only in-frame clones and drops some. D and trimming come from the DNA, and the V and J calls and clone size come from that table. Here the sample spans roughly 250,000 clones, 90% to 95% being singletons.

What was sequenced was PBMCs or T cells enriched from blood (not recorded which). This chain uses TRBV27 with TRBJ1-2; D is ambiguous. The TCR originated in a woman younger than 35 who had recovered from COVID-19. This CDR3 reads CASGPQNGRKGYTF. The CDR3 region has the DNA TGTGCCAGCGGACCTCAAAACGGGAGAAAGGGCTACACCTTC.